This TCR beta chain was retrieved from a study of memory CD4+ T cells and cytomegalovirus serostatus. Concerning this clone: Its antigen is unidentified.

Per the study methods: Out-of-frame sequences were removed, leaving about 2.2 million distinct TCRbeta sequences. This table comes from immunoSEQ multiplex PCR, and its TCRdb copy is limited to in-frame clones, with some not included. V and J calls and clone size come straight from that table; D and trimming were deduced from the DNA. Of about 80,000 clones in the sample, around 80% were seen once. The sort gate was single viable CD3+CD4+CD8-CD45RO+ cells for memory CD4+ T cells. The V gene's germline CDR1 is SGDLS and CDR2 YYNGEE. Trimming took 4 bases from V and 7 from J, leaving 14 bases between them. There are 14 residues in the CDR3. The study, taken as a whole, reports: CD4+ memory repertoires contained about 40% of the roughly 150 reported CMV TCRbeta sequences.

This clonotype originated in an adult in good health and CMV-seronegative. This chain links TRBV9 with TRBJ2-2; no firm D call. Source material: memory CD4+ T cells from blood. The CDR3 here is CASSPLSPGGELFF. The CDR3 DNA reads TGTGCCAGCAGCCCACTCTCTCCGGGCGGGGAGCTGTTTTTT.